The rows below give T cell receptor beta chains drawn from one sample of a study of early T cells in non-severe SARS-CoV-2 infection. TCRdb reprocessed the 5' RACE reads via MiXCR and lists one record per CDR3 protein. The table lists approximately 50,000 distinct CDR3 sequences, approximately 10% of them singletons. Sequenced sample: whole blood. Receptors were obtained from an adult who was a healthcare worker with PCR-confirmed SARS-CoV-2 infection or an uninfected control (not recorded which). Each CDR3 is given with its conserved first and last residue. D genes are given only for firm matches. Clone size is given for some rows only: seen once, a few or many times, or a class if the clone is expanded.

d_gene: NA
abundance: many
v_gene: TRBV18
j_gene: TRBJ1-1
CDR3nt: TGTGCCAGCTCACCTCCGGGAAGGAACACTGAAGCTTTCTTT
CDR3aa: CASSPPGRNTEAFF

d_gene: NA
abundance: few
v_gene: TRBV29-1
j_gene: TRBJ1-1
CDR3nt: TGCAGCGTCTCGCAAAGGGTTGAGGGTGAAGCTTTCTTT
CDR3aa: CSVSQRVEGEAFF

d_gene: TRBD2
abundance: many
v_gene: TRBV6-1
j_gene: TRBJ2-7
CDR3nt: TGTGCCAGCAGTGAAGCTGCGGGGGGGAGACACGAGCAGTACTTC
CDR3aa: CASSEAAGGRHEQYF

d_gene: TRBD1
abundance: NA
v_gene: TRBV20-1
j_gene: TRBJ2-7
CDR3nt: TGCAGTGCTACGGACAGGTCCTCCTACGAGCAGTACTTC
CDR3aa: CSATDRSSYEQYF

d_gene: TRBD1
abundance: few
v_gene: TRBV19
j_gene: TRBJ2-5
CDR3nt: TGTGCCAGCTCAGGGGGCTCGTTACAAGAGACCCAGTACTTC
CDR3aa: CASSGGSLQETQYF

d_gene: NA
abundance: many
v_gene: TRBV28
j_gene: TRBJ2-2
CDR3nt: TGTGCCAGCAGAGAGAGAACCGGGGAGCTGTTTTTT
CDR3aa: CASRERTGELFF

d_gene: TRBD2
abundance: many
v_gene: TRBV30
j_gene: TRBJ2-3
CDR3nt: TGTGCCTGGAGTGGGGGGACTAGCGGATACACAGATACGCAGTATTTT
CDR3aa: CAWSGGTSGYTDTQYF

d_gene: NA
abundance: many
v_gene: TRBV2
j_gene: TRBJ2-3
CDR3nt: TGTGCCAGCAGTGAATGGAGGAGCACAGATACGCAGTATTTT
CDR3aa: CASSEWRSTDTQYF

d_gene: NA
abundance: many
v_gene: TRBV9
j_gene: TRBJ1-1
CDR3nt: TGTGCCAGCAGCGTAGAACAGATGAACACTGAAGCTTTCTTT
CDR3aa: CASSVEQMNTEAFF

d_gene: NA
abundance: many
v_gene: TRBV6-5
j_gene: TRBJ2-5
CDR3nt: TGTGCCAGCAGTTACTTGTCACGGGGACAAGAGACCCAGTACTTC
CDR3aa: CASSYLSRGQETQYF

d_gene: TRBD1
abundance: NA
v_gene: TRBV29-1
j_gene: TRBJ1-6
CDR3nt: TGCAGCGTCCGGGACAGAAATAATTCACCCCTCCACTTT
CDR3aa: CSVRDRNNSPLHF

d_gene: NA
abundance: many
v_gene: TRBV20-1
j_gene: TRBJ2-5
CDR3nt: TGCAGTGCTATCCGGGATCAAGAGACCCAGTACTTC
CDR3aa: CSAIRDQETQYF

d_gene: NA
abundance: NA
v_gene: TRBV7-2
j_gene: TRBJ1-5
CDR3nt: TGTGCCAGCAGCTTATCGGGAGACGGCGGCTCGCCCCAGCATTTT
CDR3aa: CASSLSGDGGSPQHF

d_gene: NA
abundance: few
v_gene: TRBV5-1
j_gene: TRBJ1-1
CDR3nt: TGCGCCAGCAGCTCTTTAAGGGTAACGAACACTGAAGCTTTCTTT
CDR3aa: CASSSLRVTNTEAFF

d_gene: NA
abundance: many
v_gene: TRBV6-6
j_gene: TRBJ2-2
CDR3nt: TGTGCCAGCAGTTACTCGACGGCCGGGGAGCTGTTTTTT
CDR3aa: CASSYSTAGELFF

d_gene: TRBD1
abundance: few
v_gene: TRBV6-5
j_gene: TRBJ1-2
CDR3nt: TGTGCCAGCAGTCGCCCCGGACAGGCAGGCAGTGGCTACACCTTC
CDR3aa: CASSRPGQAGSGYTF

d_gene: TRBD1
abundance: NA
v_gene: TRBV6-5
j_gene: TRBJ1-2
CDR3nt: TGTGCCAGCAACCGCCAGGGGGGCGGGATCGATGGCTACACCTTC
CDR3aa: CASNRQGGGIDGYTF

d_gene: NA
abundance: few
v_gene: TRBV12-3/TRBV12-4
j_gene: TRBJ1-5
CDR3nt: TGTGCCAGCACCCTGGTGGACAGTAATCAGCCCCAGCATTTT
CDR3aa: CASTLVDSNQPQHF

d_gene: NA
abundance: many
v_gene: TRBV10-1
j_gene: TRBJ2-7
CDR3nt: TGCGCCAGCACACGGGACACCTCACCCTCCTACGAGCAGTACTTC
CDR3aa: CASTRDTSPSYEQYF

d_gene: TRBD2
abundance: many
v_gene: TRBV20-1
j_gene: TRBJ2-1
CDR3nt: TGCAGTGCGCGAAATGCTCCGGGGACTAGATCCTACAATGAGCAGTTCTTC
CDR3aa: CSARNAPGTRSYNEQFF

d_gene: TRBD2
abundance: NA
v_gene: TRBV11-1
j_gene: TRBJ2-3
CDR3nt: TGTGCCAGCAGCTCTCCCAGGACTAGCGGGGGATTTAGAGATACGCAGTATTTT
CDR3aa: CASSSPRTSGGFRDTQYF

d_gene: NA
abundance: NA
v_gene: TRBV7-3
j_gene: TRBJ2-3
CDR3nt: TGTGCCAGCAGCTTCGGACGAGGGAACACAGATACGCAGTATTTT
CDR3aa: CASSFGRGNTDTQYF

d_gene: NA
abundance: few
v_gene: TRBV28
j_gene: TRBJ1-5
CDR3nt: TGTGCCAGCAGGACATATAGGGAGGGGAGCAATCAGCCCCAGCATTTT
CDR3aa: CASRTYREGSNQPQHF

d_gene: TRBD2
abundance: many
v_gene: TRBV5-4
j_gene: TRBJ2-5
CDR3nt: TGTGCCAGCAGCCCCGGGGGAGGGGTGGAGACCCAGTACTTC
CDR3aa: CASSPGGGVETQYF

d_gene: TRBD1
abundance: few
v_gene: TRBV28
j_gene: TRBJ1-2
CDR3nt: TGTGCCAGCAGTTTATTCTCGGACAGGGGTTGGGGCTACACCTTC
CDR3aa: CASSLFSDRGWGYTF

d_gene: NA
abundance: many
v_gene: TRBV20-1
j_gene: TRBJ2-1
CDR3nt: TGCAGTGCTAGAGATACCATCTTGGGTAATGAGCAGTTCTTC
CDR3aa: CSARDTILGNEQFF